The clone carrying this TCR beta chain was observed a few times. The study reverse transcribed the entire isolated RNA, so it sequenced expressed TCRB transcripts. Method: immunoSEQ multiplex PCR; TCRdb's copy keeps in-frame clones and lacks some. In the table there are roughly 500,000 clones, 30% of which are singletons. The length of the CDR3 is 14 residues. The germline V gene has CDR1 MNHEY and CDR2 SVGAGI. V shed 6 bases, J shed 7 bases, and the junction held 7 bases outside the gene matches. Only one heparinised blood draw was taken per donor, and its volume averaged around 100 mL. The record originates from a study of beta chain features in type 1 diabetes.

Input material: naive CD4+ T cells from blood. This sequence was found in a man younger than 35 in good health. V is TRBV6-5 and J is TRBJ2-1, with 9 bases that match TRBD2. CDR3 amino acids: CASSPSGATNEQFF. The CDR3 region has the DNA TGTGCCAGCAGCCCTAGCGGGGCTACGAATGAGCAGTTCTTC.